The 26 T cell receptor beta chains in this list originate from one sample, sequenced in a study of T cells in Graves' hyperthyroidism and ophthalmopathy. The TCR beta CDR3 regions underwent amplification using RNA transcripts as the source. The HTBI set primed first-round TCR CDR3 RT-PCR. MiXCR, run by TCRdb on the multiplex PCR reads, gives a single entry per CDR3 protein. The sample lists 350,000 to 450,000 distinct CDR3 sequences, about 14% occurring once. The sample consisted of blood. These receptors all stem from a man aged 50-59 years with Graves' ophthalmopathy.

This clonotype was seen repeatedly, ten times or more. The chain carries TRBV6-1 and TRBJ1-5, with D tentatively TRBD1 (6 bases). Germline CDR1 MNHNS, CDR2 SASEGT. Trimming cost V 6 bases and J 1 base, with 10 bases left between them. This CDR3 contains 14 residues. CDR3 in amino acids: CASRGAGSNQPQHF. Written as DNA, the CDR3 is TGTGCCAGCAGGGGGGCCGGAAGCAATCAGCCCCAGCATTTT.

The chain has TRBV5-1 and TRBJ2-2, with D perhaps matching TRBD1 or TRBD2 (5 bases each). Germline V CDR1 and CDR2: SGHRS, YFSETQ. The CDR3 is 14 amino acids. V gave up 4 bases and J gave up 7 bases, with 14 bases separating them. This CDR3 reads CASSTGTISGELFF. CDR3 sequence (DNA): TGCGCCAGCAGCACCGGGACCATCAGCGGGGAGCTGTTTTTT.

This clonotype has at least ten counts. The chain's CDR3 is CASSLDYHGEQYF. The CDR3 bases are TGTGCCAGCAGTCTGGACTACCACGGGGAGCAGTACTTC. This chain links TRBV6-1 with TRBJ2-7; D may be TRBD2 (6 bases). Trimming removed 5 bases from V and 7 bases from J, with 15 bases in between. CDR1 and CDR2 from the germline V gene are MNHNS and SASEGT. The CDR3 covers 13 residues.

The CDR3 is CASSQNGLGMPQHF. As DNA, the CDR3 is TGTGCCAGCAGTCAAAACGGGCTCGGAATGCCCCAGCATTTT. The chain joins TRBV6-1 to TRBJ1-5; D is uncertain. The CDR3 is 14 residues long. Trimming took 5 bases from V and 9 from J, leaving 17 bases between them. CDR1 is MNHNS and CDR2 is SASEGT in the germline V gene.

This clonotype was detected only a few times. The chain links TRBV9 to TRBJ1-4, with 8 bases aligning to TRBD1. The CDR3 covers 16 residues. J lost 5 bases, V lost 0 bases, and 6 bases had no gene match. CDR1 is SGDLS and CDR2 is YYNGEE in the germline V gene. CDR3: CASSVGTGSPNEKLFF. The CDR3 region has the DNA TGTGCCAGCAGCGTAGGGACAGGGAGTCCAAATGAAAAACTGTTTTTT.

This clonotype has at least ten counts. CDR3 amino acids: CSASDDRVLHF. CDR3 DNA: TGCAGTGCTAGTGATGACAGGGTGCTCCACTTT. J is TRBJ1-6 and V is TRBV20-1; 7 nucleotides line up with TRBD1. J lost 16 bases, V lost 3 bases, and 6 bases had no gene match. The germline V gene encodes CDR1 DFQATT and CDR2 SNEGSKA (reference sequence). The CDR3 has 11 amino acids.

This clonotype showed up many times. The J gene is TRBJ2-3, the V gene TRBV12-3 or TRBV12-4; weak D call: TRBD2 (6 bases). The ends were cut back, 6 bases at V and 5 bases at J, with 27 bases in the middle. CDR3 length equals 18 residues. This chain's CDR3 is CASSSVPTSWSLGDTQYF. The CDR3 DNA is TGTGCCAGCAGCTCCGTCCCCACTAGCTGGTCGTTAGGAGATACGCAGTATTTT.

There are a few counts of this clonotype. Relative to the germline gene, one junction end is altered; a read error may explain this. The rearrangement uses TRBV30 and TRBJ2-1, with 10 positions matching TRBD1. The CDR3 runs to 15 residues. Germline V CDR1 and CDR2: GTSNPN, SVGIG (reference sequence). CDR3 coding DNA: TGTACCTGGAGTCTGGACAGGGGGAGTTACAATGAGCAGTTCTTC. It encodes CTWSLDRGSYNEQFF.

The V and J genes are TRBV27 and TRBJ2-5; weak D call: TRBD1 (6 bases). This CDR3 is built from 13 residues. The V end was cut by 6 bases, the J end by 5 bases, with 13 bases between. CDR1 is MNHEY and CDR2 is SMNVEV in the germline V gene (reference sequence). CDR3 amino acids: CASSRWQGETQYF. As DNA, the CDR3 is TGTGCCAGCAGCAGATGGCAGGGGGAGACCCAGTACTTC.

This clonotype was found many times. The chain is built from TRBV18 and TRBJ2-1; unclear D gene. Germline loops: CDR1 KGHSH, CDR2 LQKENI. The CDR3 has 16 residues. The V end was cut by 4 bases, the J end by 4 bases, with 17 bases between. The CDR3 DNA reads as TGTGCCAGCTCACTAGAGCCCCCCCCCGAGTACAATGAGCAGTTCTTC. It translates to CASSLEPPPEYNEQFF.

A word on this clonotype: At one boundary the junction diverges from the germline segment, which might be a read error. This chain uses TRBV19 with TRBJ2-1; a possible D gene is TRBD1 (6 bases). The CDR3 runs 16 residues. The germline V gene has CDR1 LNHDA and CDR2 SQIVND (reference sequence). CDR3 coding DNA: TGTGCCAGTAGTATCGCCCCAGGGGCCTTATACAATGAGCGGTTCTTC. Translated, it gives CASSIAPGALYNERFF.

This clonotype was picked up many times. The rearrangement joins TRBV12-3 or TRBV12-4 to TRBJ2-1, with D unresolved. This CDR3 is built from 16 residues. V lost 0 bases and J 0 bases, leaving 9 bases between the germline ends. This chain's CDR3 is CASSLALGSSYNEQFF. The CDR3 DNA is TGTGCCAGCAGTTTAGCCTTGGGTAGCTCCTACAATGAGCAGTTCTTC.

The chain joins TRBV7-9 to TRBJ2-6; TRBD2 aligns across 7 bases. The V and J ends lost 4 bases and 2 bases, in that order; junction bases with no gene match: 11. The CDR3 extends over 18 amino acids. Germline CDR1 is SEHNR and CDR2 is FQNEAQ (reference sequence). CDR3 loop: CASSSTSESSAGANVLTF. In nucleotides, the CDR3 is TGTGCCAGCAGCTCTACTAGCGAAAGTTCGGCTGGGGCCAACGTCCTGACTTTC.

The rearrangement uses TRBV7-8 and TRBJ2-7; weak D call: TRBD1 (6 bases). The germline gives CDR1 SGHVS, CDR2 FQNEAQ. The CDR3 is made up of 13 amino acids. Trimming took off 5 bases at V and 4 bases at J, with 12 bases between the two ends. CDR3 loop: CASSRTETYEQYF. The CDR3 bases are TGTGCCAGCAGCAGGACAGAAACTTACGAGCAGTACTTC. Looking up the rest from reference TRBV7-8 and TRBJ2-7 gives the full variable domain: GAGVSQSPRYKVAKRGQDVALRCDPISGHVSLFWYQQALGQGPEFLTYFQNEAQLDKSGLPSDRFFAERPEGSVSTLKIQRTQQEDSAVYLCASSRTETYEQYFGPGTRLTVT.

This clonotype showed up many times. In nucleotides, the CDR3 is TGTGCCAGCAGTGAAGTGGCAGGGAGGAACATTCAGTACTTC. This sequence encodes CASSEVAGRNIQYF. The chain carries TRBV2 and TRBJ2-4, with a weak D call TRBD2 (6 bases). Trimming stripped 1 base from V and 7 bases from J, with 11 bases between. The CDR3 has 14 amino acids. The germline V gene encodes CDR1 SNHLY and CDR2 FYNNEI.

This clonotype was detected ten times or more. This chain links TRBV18 with TRBJ1-2, with TRBD1 identical over 9 bases. The length of the CDR3 is 13 residues. The germline CDR1 and CDR2 sequences are KGHSH and LQKENI. Trimming at V came to 5 bases and at J to 7 bases, leaving 5 bases not matched to a gene. The DNA for the CDR3 is TGTGCCAGCTCAGAGGACAGGGGTTTTGGCTACACCTTC. This sequence encodes CASSEDRGFGYTF.

The genes are TRBV7-9 and TRBJ1-1; no definite D call. V dropped 8 bases and J dropped 6 bases, with 10 bases sitting between them. CDR1 and CDR2 from the germline V gene are SEHNR and FQNEAQ (reference sequence). This CDR3 is 11 amino acids long. DNA for the CDR3: TGTGCCAGCCTCTCGGCGGCTGAAGCTTTCTTT. Protein: CASLSAAEAFF.

This clonotype showed up many times. This chain uses TRBV30 with TRBJ2-2; D unclear. CDR1 and CDR2 from the germline V gene are GTSNPN and SVGIG (reference sequence). The V end was cut by 3 bases, the J end by 5 bases, with 10 bases between. The CDR3 runs 13 residues. Here the CDR3 reads CAWRVGLTGELFF. In DNA, the CDR3 is TGTGCCTGGAGGGTAGGGTTGACCGGGGAGCTGTTTTTT.

This clonotype was seen repeatedly, ten times or more. The chain couples TRBV27 to TRBJ1-6; D is uncertain. The germline CDR1 and CDR2 sequences are MNHEY and SMNVEV (reference sequence). V shed 0 bases and J shed 7 bases, with 13 bases lying between them. This CDR3 is built from 16 residues. For the CDR3, the DNA is TGTGCCAGCAGTTTATCAGTCCGTTCCTTGAATTCACCCCTCCACTTT. It encodes CASSLSVRSLNSPLHF.

This clonotype was counted at least ten times. The CDR3 bases are TGTGCCACCACGCCCGGGACTAGCGGTATCAATGAGCAGTTCTTC. Translation: CATTPGTSGINEQFF. V gene TRBV24-1 combines with J gene TRBJ2-1; 11 nucleotides align to TRBD2. CDR1 is KGHDR and CDR2 is SFDVKD in the germline V gene. The V gene end was trimmed by 8 bases and the J gene end by 6 bases; junction bases not matched to a gene: 8. This CDR3 spans 15 amino acids.

This clonotype was seen many times. V usage is TRBV12-3 or TRBV12-4 and J usage is TRBJ2-7; TRBD2 is a possible D gene (5 bases). This CDR3 is built from 14 residues. Trimming pared 3 bases from V and 7 bases from J, leaving 16 bases between. CDR3 DNA sequence: TGTGCCAGCAGTTTCGCGGATCGAAGAGGGGAGCAGTACTTC. Amino acid sequence: CASSFADRRGEQYF.

This chain uses TRBV2 with TRBJ2-2, with TRBD2 identical over 12 bases. The V gene's germline CDR1 is SNHLY and CDR2 FYNNEI. CDR3 length: 16 amino acids. With 6 bases clipped from V and 6 bases from J, the junction kept 8 bases outside the gene matches. DNA of the CDR3: TGTGCCAGCAGGGTCGGACTAGCGGGAAGGGCCGGGGAGCTGTTTTTT. Translating gives CASRVGLAGRAGELFF.

The chain recombines TRBV20-1 with TRBJ1-5, with 12 bases that match TRBD1. The ends lost 6 bases at V and 2 bases at J; junction bases unmatched: 8. CDR1 is DFQATT and CDR2 is SNEGSKA in the germline V gene (reference sequence). This CDR3 comprises 16 residues. CDR3 loop: CSAGTGGAGGNQPQHF. In DNA, the CDR3 is TGCAGTGCAGGGACAGGGGGCGCTGGAGGCAATCAGCCCCAGCATTTT.

To note about this clonotype: The final CDR3 position lacks the conserved phenylalanine or tryptophan, pointing to a likely read error. V is TRBV10-3 and J is TRBJ1-5, with a weak D call TRBD1 (6 bases). The CDR3 extends over 13 amino acids. The germline gives CDR1 ENHRY, CDR2 SYGVKD. V lost 10 bases to trimming and J lost 3 bases, with 13 bases between them. The CDR3 DNA is TGTGCCACTGGACAGCTTCCCAATCAGCCCCAGCATTTG. Translating gives CATGQLPNQPQHL.

This clonotype was counted at least ten times. The gene calls are TRBV9 and TRBJ2-2; D is undetermined. Germline assignment: CDR1 SGDLS and CDR2 YYNGEE. V was pared by 2 bases and J by 3 bases, with 8 bases between. The CDR3 consists of 14 residues. The CDR3 sequence is CASSVSGHTGELFF. DNA of the CDR3: TGTGCCAGCAGCGTCTCTGGGCACACCGGGGAGCTGTTTTTT.

The chain links TRBV10-3 to TRBJ2-5, with a weak D call TRBD2 (7 bases). The CDR3 sequence is 12 residues long. Germline CDR1 reads ENHRY; CDR2 reads SYGVKD. Trimming took 10 bases from V and 4 from J, leaving 13 bases between them. The CDR3 here is CASSGEGETQYF. CDR3 bases: TGTGCCAGCTCAGGGGAGGGAGAGACCCAGTACTTC.